Here is one T cell receptor (beta chain) with its context. Its specificity is unknown. In the PCR, 60 Vbeta and 13 Jbeta primers were used. Here immunoSEQ multiplex PCR was the method, and the copy in TCRdb shows in-frame clones only, minus some. The sample yields some 77,000 clones, 65% to 80% seen once. The CDR3 covers 17 residues. From germline, CDR1 is LNHNV and CDR2 YYDKDF (reference sequence). Unmatched junction bases numbered 6, after V lost 3 bases and J lost 4 bases. This specimen comes from a study of cytomegalovirus exposure and HLA in healthy donors. Study at large: Some 80 million unique TCR sequences came from HLA-typed donors in an early release.

Study-wide points: Accurate HLA-A and HLA-B prediction from TCR beta sequences was reported for most subjects.

The chain links TRBV15 to TRBJ2-2; 12 bases are shared with TRBD2. The TCR was taken from a young man in good health and CMV-seronegative. The sample was PBMCs. The CDR3: CATSSPGLAGSTGELFF. CDR3 sequence (DNA): TGTGCCACCAGCAGCCCGGGACTAGCGGGTTCCACCGGGGAGCTGTTTTTT. Complete variable domain (other parts from reference TRBV15 and TRBJ2-2): DAMVIQNPRYQVTQFGKPVTLSCSQTLNHNVMYWYQQKSSQAPKLLFHYYDKDFNNEADTPDNFQSRRPNTSFCFLDIRSPGLGDTAMYLCATSSPGLAGSTGELFFGEGSRLTVL.